This T cell receptor beta chain was documented in a study of T cell responses to AZD1222 COVID-19 vaccine. Germline lookup yields CDR1 ENHRY and CDR2 SYGVKD. The CDR3 length is 13 residues. Trimming removed 6 bases from V and 2 bases from J, with 10 bases in between. Regarding this clone: Its antigen is unknown.

General study points: Following two doses of AZD1222, Spike-specific TCR breadth and depth rose.

The data were produced by immunoSEQ multiplex PCR, yet TCRdb's version contains in-frame clones alone and is incomplete. The sample lists 150,000 or so clones, about 87% occurring once. V is TRBV10-3 and J is TRBJ1-1; D is uncertain. Here the sequenced sample was peripheral blood, taken on day 0 of AZD1222 vaccination. The source of this sequence is an adult in good health. The CDR3 DNA reads as TGTGCCATCAGCCGCGGATTAAACACTGAAGCTTTCTTT. This sequence encodes CAISRGLNTEAFF.